This TCR beta chain was identified during a study of vaccination and CD4 T cells after COVID-19 (dated 2022 in TCRdb). For the study in its entirety: Convalescent patients had a positive SARS-CoV-2 result on nasal swab PCR, and of these patients, several had mild disease and one had severe disease. As controls, cultures received a CEFX viral epitope pool (the positive control), an HIV-1 Nef peptide pool (the negative control), or no peptide at all. Post-vaccine blood samples were collected a median of about 66 days after the second vaccine dose, ranging from about 13 to 250 days. Post-COVID blood samples were collected from convalescent patients a median of roughly 100 days after diagnosis, with a range of about 30 to 161 days. The convalescent cohort included six males and four females, with two Hispanic individuals, seven Caucasians, two Asians and one multiracial person. Participants got two doses of the Pfizer-BioNTech BNT162b2 vaccine (n=8) or two doses of the Moderna mRNA-1273 vaccine (n=2). In over 8 COVID-19 convalescent patients and several infection-naive healthy vaccine recipients, the spike-specific CD4+ TCR repertoire before mRNA vaccination was compared with the repertoire after mRNA vaccination. Culture stimuli were overlapping spike peptide pools from SARS-CoV-2 and from the common cold coronaviruses HCoV-NL63, HCoV-OC43 and HCoV-229E.

Trimming takes 1 base from V and 3 bases from J, and the germline ends sit 15 bases apart. The CDR3 contains 16 residues, cysteine and phenylalanine counted. The DNA shown is the 48-base CDR3, in frame from base 1. The germline V gene supplies CDR1 SNHLY and CDR2 FYNNEI. The library was generated by PCR. At the Johns Hopkins FTIC core, DNA from the cultured CD4+ T cells underwent TCR sequencing with the Oncomine TCR Beta short-read assay. The QIAamp micro DNA kit was used to extract genomic DNA from the cultured CD4+ T cells. Oncomine TCR Beta libraries from cultured CD4+ T cells were pooled using unique dual indexes and sequenced on an Illumina iSeq 100. The study's processing was this. Non-productive sequences were removed, and CDR3s that did not start with C, did not end with F or W, or were shorter than 7 amino acids were discarded. Antigen-specific clonotypes were identified using the MANAFEST web application through comparison of peptide-stimulated wells with reference and other culture wells. To be called positive, a clone needed an FDR below 0.05, an odds ratio above 5, and a productive frequency above 0.1% in at least two of three replicate wells. A clonotype counted as cross-reactive if it showed significant expansion both in the SARS-CoV-2 spike wells and in at least one common cold coronavirus spike condition. CDR3 homology was assessed with Levenshtein distances (stringdist) and unrooted phylogenetic trees (ape) in R version 3.6.1. Using fastp at Q25 and MiXCR, TCRdb reprocessed the public reads and kept productive beta chains. Each CDR3 protein gets just one entry, which takes the most common genes and DNA from the rows behind it. The authors' filters were not applied to this entry. Recorded for this sample are roughly 3,600 distinct CDR3 sequences; approximately 16% of them occurred a single time. Approximately 19% of the sample rests with the top ten.

With respect to this clonotype: Its binding antigen is unknown. The record has no base qualities; no much larger clone is one base away.

Study-wide conclusions, independent of this receptor: The median number of SARS-CoV-2-reactive clonotypes rose from about 23 after infection to 38 after vaccination, but the change was not significant. Relatively few convalescent patients were included in the study, and early timepoints after natural infection were not analyzed. Nearly all vaccine-specific clones in convalescent patients (304 of 307) were mono-reactive for SARS-CoV-2 spike rather than cross-reactive with common cold coronaviruses. In convalescent patients, a median around 84% of post-vaccine SARS-CoV-2-reactive clones were detected only after vaccination, and vaccine-specific priming was suggested by this finding.

The sample's treatment or condition label, in plain terms: roughly 10-day PBMC culture with coronavirus spike peptide pools or control peptides (ViraFEST assay). The ViraFEST assay, used in the study, expanded antigen-specific T cells with peptide pools and then identified the expanded clonotypes through TCR sequencing. Positive SARS-CoV-2 PCR tests in the convalescent patients dated from March to December 2020, before Alpha, Beta and Delta variants emerged in the United States. Roughly 2 million PBMCs per well were cultured in IMDM with approximately 5% human AB serum and approximately 9.1 IU/ml IL-2, plus 10 ug/ml peptide pools. Half of the culture medium was replaced with fresh IL-2-containing medium on days 3 and 7. After 10 days of culture, CD4+ T cells were isolated by negative selection using the EasySep CD4+ T cell isolation kit. Ficoll-Paque Plus gradient centrifugation was used to isolate PBMCs from whole blood, and the isolated PBMCs were then either used fresh or cryopreserved at -140C. In general, triplicate wells were set up for every culture condition.

What was sequenced was CD4+ T cells from blood, cultured in vitro. The receptor was derived from a human donor who had recovered from COVID-19. In this chain, TRBV2 is recombined with TRBJ2-5, with the D segment possibly TRBD1 or TRBD2, each aligning over 5 bases. The CDR3 in this case is CASSEGTLRGEETQYF. The DNA sequence is as follows: TGTGCCAGCAGTGAAGGTACGCTACGAGGGGAAGAGACCCAGTACTTC.